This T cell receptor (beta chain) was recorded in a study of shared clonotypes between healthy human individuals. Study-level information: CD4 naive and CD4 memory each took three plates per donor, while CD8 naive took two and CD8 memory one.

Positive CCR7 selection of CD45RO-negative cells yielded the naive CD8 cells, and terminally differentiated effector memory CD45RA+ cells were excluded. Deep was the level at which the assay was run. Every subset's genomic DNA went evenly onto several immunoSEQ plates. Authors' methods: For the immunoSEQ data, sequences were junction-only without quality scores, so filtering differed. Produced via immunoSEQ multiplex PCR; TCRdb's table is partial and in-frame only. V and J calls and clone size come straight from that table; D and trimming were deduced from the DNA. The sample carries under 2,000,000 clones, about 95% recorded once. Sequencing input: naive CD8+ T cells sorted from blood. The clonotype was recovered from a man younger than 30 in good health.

CDR3 amino acids: CASSQGVGGNEQYF. CDR3 in DNA: TGCGCCAGCAGCCAAGGTGTGGGGGGGAACGAGCAGTACTTC. This chain connects TRBV4-3 to TRBJ2-7; TRBD2 matches at 7 bases. Trimming took 1 base from V and 5 from J; bases not matched to a gene: 5. Germline V gene data show CDR1 as LGHNA and CDR2 as YSLEER. This CDR3 is built from 14 residues.